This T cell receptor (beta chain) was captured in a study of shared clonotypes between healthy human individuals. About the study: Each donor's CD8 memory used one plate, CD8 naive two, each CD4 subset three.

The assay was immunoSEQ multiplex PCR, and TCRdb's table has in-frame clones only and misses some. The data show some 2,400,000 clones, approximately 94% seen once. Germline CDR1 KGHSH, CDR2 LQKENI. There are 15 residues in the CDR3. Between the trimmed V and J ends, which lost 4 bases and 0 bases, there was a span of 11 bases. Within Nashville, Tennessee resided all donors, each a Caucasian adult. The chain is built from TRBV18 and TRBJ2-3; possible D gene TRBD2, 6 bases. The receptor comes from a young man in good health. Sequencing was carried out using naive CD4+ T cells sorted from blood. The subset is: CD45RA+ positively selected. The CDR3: CASSRASASTDTQYF. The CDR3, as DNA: TGTGCCAGCTCACGCGCTAGCGCTAGCACAGATACGCAGTATTTT.